Below are 23 T cell receptor beta chains sequenced from a single sample in a study of cytomegalovirus exposure and HLA in healthy donors. Primers for the PCR totalled 60 Vbeta and 13 Jbeta. Assay: immunoSEQ multiplex PCR; the TCRdb copy retains only in-frame clones and omits some. The repertoire has 130,000 or so clones, 8% to 9.5% of them found once; the top ten carry 5% to 6%. What was sequenced was PBMCs. The receptors stem from a man in his forties in good health and CMV-seronegative.

This clone was recorded once. The chain is built from TRBV5-1 and TRBJ1-2; 8 nucleotides line up with TRBD1. Germline values: CDR1 SGHRS, CDR2 YFSETQ. This CDR3 has 15 residues. Trimming took 6 bases from V and 4 from J; bases not matched to a gene: 11. CDR3: CASNSGGAESYGYTF. DNA for the CDR3: TGCGCCAGCAACTCAGGGGGCGCGGAAAGCTATGGCTACACCTTC.

DNA for the CDR3: TGTGCCAGCAGTTTATCCTTCTGGGACAGGGATAACTATGGCTACACCTTC. Translation gives CASSLSFWDRDNYGYTF. The V gene is TRBV27, the J gene TRBJ1-2; 9 nucleotides line up with TRBD1. Trimming took 0 bases from V and 1 from J; bases not matched to a gene: 6. The CDR3 runs to 17 residues. Germline V CDR1 and CDR2: MNHEY, SMNVEV (reference sequence).

V gene TRBV6-5 combines with J gene TRBJ1-1; perhaps TRBD1 as D (5 bases). Per the germline V gene, CDR1 is MNHEY and CDR2 is SVGAGI. V was pared by 5 bases and J by 5 bases, with 12 bases between. This CDR3 is built from 13 residues. CDR3 coding DNA: TGTGCCAGCAGTAGGCGGGGGGGAACTGAAGCTTTCTTT. It codes for CASSRRGGTEAFF.

The rearrangement links TRBV7-9 to TRBJ2-7; 7 bases line up with TRBD1. The CDR3 is 12 amino acids. V was clipped by 6 bases and J by 9 bases; unmatched bases: 8. CDR1 SEHNR and CDR2 FQNEAQ come from the germline V gene (reference sequence). This CDR3 is CASSTGTEAQYF. DNA for the CDR3: TGTGCCAGCAGTACCGGGACAGAAGCGCAGTACTTC.

This clone was recorded a few times. The CDR3 DNA sequence: TGCGCCAGCAGCCCGGGACAGGGGGTGAATGAGCAGTTCTTC. It translates to CASSPGQGVNEQFF. The chain has TRBV5-1 and TRBJ2-1; 11 bases map to TRBD1. V shed 4 bases, J shed 7 bases, and the junction held 4 bases outside the gene matches. The length of the CDR3 is 14 residues. Per germline, CDR1 SGHRS and CDR2 YFSETQ.

The chain combines TRBV5-4 with TRBJ1-1, with 8 positions matching TRBD1. This CDR3 has 13 residues. J was trimmed by 5 bases and V by 4 bases; bases with no gene match: 4. Germline-derived CDR1 and CDR2 are SGHNT and YYREEE (reference sequence). Here the CDR3 reads CASSRTGGTEAFF. The CDR3 DNA reads as TGTGCCAGCAGCCGCACAGGGGGAACTGAAGCTTTCTTT.

This clone is classed as medium-sized. The chain has TRBV6-5 and TRBJ2-7; 9 positions match TRBD1. There are 15 residues in the CDR3. CDR1 and CDR2 (germline): MNHEY, SVGAGI. V shed 6 bases and J 0 bases; nucleotides not matched to a gene: 6. The CDR3 DNA is TGTGCCAGCAGGCCTACAGGGGGCACCTCCTACGAGCAGTACTTC. This encodes CASRPTGGTSYEQYF.

V usage is TRBV2 and J usage is TRBJ2-7, with 7 bases lining up with TRBD1. Germline V gene lookup returns CDR1 SNHLY and CDR2 FYNNEI. The V segment lost 4 bases and the J segment 4 bases; nucleotides outside the gene matches: 7. This CDR3 is 14 amino acids long. The DNA of the CDR3 is TGTGCCAGCAGTGTCATCCACAGGGGTTACGAGCAGTACTTC. Amino acid sequence: CASSVIHRGYEQYF.

This clone was seen only a few times. V and J are TRBV10-2 and TRBJ2-5, with D possibly matching TRBD2 (6 bases). The CDR3 is 14 amino acids. Germline values: CDR1 WSHSY, CDR2 SAAADI. V lost 3 bases and J 5 bases, leaving 13 bases between the germline ends. In DNA, the CDR3 is TGCGCCAGCAGTGATTTTGGGGGGTTGGAGACCCAGTACTTC. Amino acid sequence: CASSDFGGLETQYF.

The J gene is TRBJ1-2, the V gene TRBV19; D may be TRBD1 (5 bases). The germline V gene has CDR1 LNHDA and CDR2 SQIVND (reference sequence). The CDR3 consists of 14 residues. The V end was cut by 10 bases, the J end by 0 bases, with 15 bases between. The CDR3 protein is CATSHRRTNYGYTF. In DNA, the CDR3 is TGTGCCACCTCGCACAGGCGTACTAACTATGGCTACACCTTC. Using reference TRBV19 and TRBJ1-2 for the parts outside the CDR3, the full variable domain is DGGITQSPKYLFRKEGQNVTLSCEQNLNHDAMYWYRQDPGQGLRLIYYSQIVNDFQKGDIAEGYSVSREKKESFPLTVTSAQKNPTAFYLCATSHRRTNYGYTFGSGTRLTVV.

The chain employs TRBV5-1 and TRBJ2-5, with D tentatively TRBD1 (5 bases). V lost 4 bases and J 5 bases, leaving 12 bases between the germline ends. In germline, CDR1 is SGHRS, CDR2 YFSETQ. The CDR3 sequence is 13 residues long. CDR3 amino acids: CASSLRVEETQYF. The CDR3, as DNA: TGCGCCAGCAGCCTCAGGGTGGAGGAGACCCAGTACTTC. The full variable domain, completed using reference TRBV5-1 and TRBJ2-5, is KAGVTQTPRYLIKTRGQQVTLSCSPISGHRSVSWYQQTPGQGLQFLFEYFSETQRNKGNFPGRFSGRQFSNSRSEMNVSTLELGDSALYLCASSLRVEETQYFGPGTRLLVL.

This clone was recorded a few times. The chain employs TRBV5-1 and TRBJ1-2; possible D gene TRBD1, 6 bases. The CDR3 is made up of 12 amino acids. Trimming removed 4 bases from V and 6 bases from J, with 10 bases in between. CDR1 and CDR2 from the germline V gene are SGHRS and YFSETQ. The CDR3 protein is CASSLNRDGYTF. In nucleotides, the CDR3 is TGCGCCAGCAGCCTCAACAGGGATGGCTACACCTTC.

This chain joins TRBV5-1 and TRBJ2-7; 8 nucleotides align to TRBD1. V lost 1 base and J lost 2; bases outside the gene matches: 5. The CDR3 covers 15 residues. Germline CDR1 and CDR2: SGHRS and YFSETQ. This CDR3 is CASSLFQDRAYEQYF. For the CDR3, the DNA is TGCGCCAGCAGCTTGTTTCAGGACAGGGCCTACGAGCAGTACTTC.

The gene calls are TRBV5-1 and TRBJ2-1; a weak D match, TRBD2 (5 bases). From germline, CDR1 is SGHRS and CDR2 YFSETQ. This CDR3 contains 12 residues. The V and J ends lost 2 bases and 8 bases respectively, with 8 bases between them. CDR3 nucleotide sequence: TGCGCCAGCAGCTTCTCCGGGGATGAGCAGTTCTTC. Protein product: CASSFSGDEQFF.

This clone was seen only a few times. The chain combines TRBV28 with TRBJ1-2; 8 bases match TRBD1. The V gene end was trimmed by 7 bases and the J gene end by 6 bases; junction bases not matched to a gene: 7. Germline V CDR1 and CDR2: MDHEN, SYDVKM. The CDR3 is made up of 13 amino acids. The CDR3 is CASMLPDRDGYTF. The DNA of the CDR3 is TGTGCCAGCATGCTTCCGGACAGGGATGGCTACACCTTC.

The chain employs TRBV14 and TRBJ2-1; 8 nucleotides agree with TRBD2. CDR1 SGHDN and CDR2 FVKESK come from the germline V gene. This CDR3 region has 18 residues. V was clipped by 0 bases and J by 1 base; unmatched bases: 8. CDR3 DNA sequence: TGTGCCAGCAGCCAAGAAAGCGGGGGCTGGTTGTCCTACAATGAGCAGTTCTTC. It translates to CASSQESGGWLSYNEQFF. Together with reference TRBV14 and TRBJ2-1, the CDR3 gives the full variable domain: EAGVTQFPSHSVIEKGQTVTLRCDPISGHDNLYWYRRVMGKEIKFLLHFVKESKQDESGMPNNRFLAERTGGTYSTLKVQPAELEDSGVYFCASSQESGGWLSYNEQFFGPGTRLTVL.

V and J are TRBV4-1 and TRBJ1-5, with TRBD1 identical over 7 bases. The V segment lost 3 bases and the J segment 9 bases; nucleotides outside the gene matches: 5. Germline loops: CDR1 MGHRA, CDR2 YSYEKL. The CDR3 is made up of 13 amino acids. In DNA, the CDR3 is TGCGCCAGCAGCCAGAACAGGGGTATGCCCCAGCATTTT. Translation gives CASSQNRGMPQHF.

The genes are TRBV20-1 and TRBJ1-1; tentative D call: TRBD1 (6 bases). V gave up 5 bases and J gave up 7 bases, with 11 bases separating them. Per the germline V gene, CDR1 is DFQATT and CDR2 is SNEGSKA (reference sequence). The CDR3 spans 11 residues. Here the CDR3 reads CSAPGQLEAFF. CDR3 bases: TGCAGTGCTCCCGGACAGCTTGAAGCTTTCTTT.

This clone has only a few counts. This chain links TRBV7-8 with TRBJ2-3, with 12 positions matching TRBD2. The germline CDR1 and CDR2 sequences are SGHVS and FQNEAQ. The CDR3 is 16 residues long. Germline trimming cut 5 bases from V and 2 bases from J; bases unmatched to any gene: 5. CDR3: CASSPWTSGDTDTQYF. For the CDR3, the DNA is TGTGCCAGCAGCCCCTGGACTAGCGGGGACACAGATACGCAGTATTTT.

This chain uses TRBV5-6 with TRBJ2-3; tentatively, D is TRBD2 (7 bases). The germline V and J ends were trimmed by 3 bases and 3 bases, with 14 bases remaining between them. The germline gives CDR1 SGHDT, CDR2 YYEEEE. The CDR3 length is 15 residues. The CDR3 sequence: CASSSRGPQTDTQYF. CDR3 coding DNA: TGTGCCAGCAGCTCGCGGGGGCCCCAGACAGATACGCAGTATTTT.

The chain carries TRBV7-9 and TRBJ2-7; 7 bases align to TRBD2. Germline trimming cut 3 bases from V and 4 bases from J; bases unmatched to any gene: 3. The CDR3 is made up of 13 amino acids. Germline CDR1 and CDR2: SEHNR and FQNEAQ (reference sequence). The CDR3 is CASSFPGGYEQYF. DNA for the CDR3: TGTGCCAGCAGCTTCCCGGGAGGTTACGAGCAGTACTTC.

The chain uses TRBV11-3 and TRBJ2-7; D is undetermined. Trimming left V 5 bases short and J 3 bases short, with 14 bases between. Germline V lookup: CDR1 SGHNT, CDR2 YENEEA. The CDR3 covers 14 residues. The CDR3 spells CASSDTGSNYEQYF. CDR3 DNA: TGTGCCAGCAGCGACACCGGCAGCAACTACGAGCAGTACTTC.

The genes are TRBV2 and TRBJ2-5, with D possibly being TRBD2 (6 bases). The CDR3 length is 12 residues. CDR1 and CDR2 from the germline V gene are SNHLY and FYNNEI. Trimming removed 6 bases at V and 5 bases at J, with 10 bases between. The DNA for the CDR3 is TGTGCCAGCAGGGGCGGGGAGGAGACCCAGTACTTC. Translating gives CASRGGEETQYF.